This is a list of T cell receptor beta chains from one sample in a study of cytomegalovirus exposure and HLA in healthy donors. Measured with immunoSEQ multiplex PCR; TCRdb has only the in-frame clones, and not every one. The repertoire consists of about 220,000 clones, with around 76% occurring once and the leading ten covering 0.63%. Sequencing was carried out using PBMCs. The source is a man younger than 35 in good health and CMV-seronegative. The CDR3 runs from the conserved cysteine through the conserved F or W. A D gene is named only where the DNA matches it firmly. The size entry is marked missing in some rows and otherwise reads once, few, many or a size class.

TRBJ1-1,TRBD1,TRBV27,NA,TGTGCCAGCGTAGGACAGGGTAACGCTGAAGCTTTCTTT,CASVGQGNAEAFF
TRBJ2-2,NA,TRBV6-5,NA,TGTGCCAGCAGTTCCCCCGGGGTAGCTACCGGGGAGCTGTTTTTT,CASSSPGVATGELFF
TRBJ2-2,NA,TRBV30,NA,TGTGCCTGGAGTGTTATAACCGGCAGGGGAAAAACCGGGGAGCTGTTTTTT,CAWSVITGRGKTGELFF
TRBJ2-1,TRBD2,TRBV7-6,NA,TGTGCCAGCAGCTTGTCCGGGGGGGAAGAGCAGTTCTTC,CASSLSGGEEQFF
TRBJ2-5,NA,TRBV9,NA,TGTGCCAGCAGCGCAACGGGGGGCGGCGGAGAGACCCAGTACTTC,CASSATGGGGETQYF
TRBJ2-1,TRBD1,TRBV6-5,NA,TGTGCCAGCAGGGGTATTAGGCAGGGGGCGGGTGAGCAGTTCTTC,CASRGIRQGAGEQFF
TRBJ1-4,NA,TRBV5-1,NA,TGCGCCAGCAGCTTAGGGGTAGGGATTAATGAAAAACTGTTTTTT,CASSLGVGINEKLFF
TRBJ2-7,TRBD2,TRBV28,NA,TGTGCCAGCAGACTTTCGGGGAGGGGAGGCGAGCAGTACTTC,CASRLSGRGGEQYF
TRBJ2-7,NA,TRBV5-4,NA,TGTGCCAGCAGCTTGAGCGGGTTCTCCTACGAGCAGTACTTC,CASSLSGFSYEQYF
TRBJ1-5,TRBD1,TRBV19,NA,TGTGCCAGTACCCTGACAGGGTATAATCAGCCCCAGCATTTT,CASTLTGYNQPQHF
TRBJ1-3,NA,TRBV9,NA,TGTGCCAGCAGCGCAGGCTTATCAAGCTCTGGAAACACCATATATTTT,CASSAGLSSSGNTIYF
TRBJ2-3,TRBD1,TRBV5-1,once,TGCGCCAGCAGCTTGGTAGGACAGGGAGATACGCAGTATTTT,CASSLVGQGDTQYF
TRBJ1-1,NA,TRBV6-5,once,TGTGCCAGCAGTCGAGGGGGGGTTAACACTGAAGCTTTCTTT,CASSRGGVNTEAFF
TRBJ2-1,TRBD2,TRBV27,NA,TGTGCCAGCAGGCCAACCACTAGCGGGAGAAACAATGAGCAGTTCTTC,CASRPTTSGRNNEQFF
TRBJ2-1,NA,TRBV5-6,NA,TGTGCCAGCAGCTTGGTGGGACTTGGATCTGAGCAGTTCTTC,CASSLVGLGSEQFF
TRBJ1-6,NA,TRBV1,NA,TGCACCAGCAGCCAAGAGACAGGGGGCTGGAATTCACCCCTCCACTTT,CTSSQETGGWNSPLHF
TRBJ2-7,TRBD2,TRBV4-2,NA,TGTGCCAGCAGCCAAGGACTAGCGGGAGAGTCCTACGAGCAGTACTTC,CASSQGLAGESYEQYF
TRBJ2-7,TRBD1,TRBV30,NA,TGTGCCTGGAGTCACCCGGGACAGGGTTACTCCTACGAGCAGTACTTC,CAWSHPGQGYSYEQYF
TRBJ2-7,NA,TRBV7-9,NA,TGTGCCAGCAGCCCTGGGCTCTACGAGCAGTACTTC,CASSPGLYEQYF
TRBJ2-7,NA,TRBV5-1,once,TGCGCCAGCAGCTTTGGGGGCCTCCCCTCCTACGAGCAGTACTTC,CASSFGGLPSYEQYF
TRBJ1-2,NA,TRBV6-1,NA,TGTGCCAGCGGACTTCTCTCCGGGGGCTACACCTTC,CASGLLSGGYTF
TRBJ1-1,TRBD1,TRBV2,few,TGTGCCAGACAGGGGCTTGACACTGAAGCTTTCTTT,CARQGLDTEAFF
TRBJ2-1,NA,TRBV4-2,NA,TGTGCCAGCAGCCAACCTCGACCAGTGGGAGGCTCCTACAATGAGCAGTTCTTC,CASSQPRPVGGSYNEQFF
TRBJ2-1,TRBD2,TRBV28,NA,TGTGCCAGCAGGAGAACGGGACTAGCCTACAATGAGCAGTTCTTC,CASRRTGLAYNEQFF
TRBJ2-5,NA,TRBV1,NA,TGCACCAGCAGCCAAGAAAGAGCGGTGGGGAGGGAGACCCAGTACTTC,CTSSQERAVGRETQYF
TRBJ1-1,NA,TRBV9,NA,TGTGCCAGCAGCCCGACACCCAGTACTGAAGCTTTCTTT,CASSPTPSTEAFF
TRBJ1-2,NA,TRBV20-1,few,TGCAGTGCCCGCGGGTTACCTGGCTACACCTTC,CSARGLPGYTF
TRBJ2-3,TRBD2,TRBV5-1,NA,TGCGCCAGCAGCTTGGAGGTGGGACTAGCCCTTCGGGGCACAGATACGCAGTATTTT,CASSLEVGLALRGTDTQYF
TRBJ1-1,NA,TRBV5-1,NA,TGCGCCAGCAGCTTGTTAGCGAACACTGAAGCTTTCTTT,CASSLLANTEAFF
TRBJ2-7,TRBD2,TRBV10-3,NA,TGTGCCATCAGTGAGATAGCGGGAGAAGGGTCCTACGAGCAGTACTTC,CAISEIAGEGSYEQYF
TRBJ2-4,TRBD2,TRBV25-1,NA,TGTGCCAGCAGTCCAGCGGGGGGAAACATTCAGTACTTC,CASSPAGGNIQYF
TRBJ1-1,NA,TRBV2,few,TGTGCCAGCCAGGAGGACGTCATGAACACTGAAGCTTTCTTT,CASQEDVMNTEAFF
TRBJ2-6,TRBD1,TRBV11-2,NA,TGTGCCAGCAGCTTAGGGACAGGCATCTCTGGGGCCAACGTCCTGACTTTC,CASSLGTGISGANVLTF
TRBJ2-1,TRBD2,TRBV25-1,NA,TGTGCCAGCACTGGCGGGAGGAGCTCCTACAATGAGCAGTTCTTC,CASTGGRSSYNEQFF
TRBJ2-5,NA,TRBV2,once,TGTGCCAGCAGGACATCCCTTTTGGAGACCCAGTACTTC,CASRTSLLETQYF